What follows is one T cell receptor beta chain and its context. The antigen is undetermined. A split of CD4+ cells into CD45RA+ naive and CD45RA-negative memory subsets was performed. The data derive from a study of shared clonotypes between healthy human individuals. Findings of the study overall: The diversity represented, both genetic and in exposure history, was limited by few donors. Estimated clonotype richness was generally higher in naive than memory subsets.

The assay ran at deep level. Assay used: immunoSEQ multiplex PCR; TCRdb lists only in-frame clones, some missing. The sample yields around 1.6 million clones, 98% seen once. The CDR3 covers 14 residues. V gave up 4 bases and J gave up 7 bases, with 17 bases separating them. Germline V gene lookup returns CDR1 LNHDA and CDR2 SQIVND (reference sequence). This rearrangement joins TRBV19 to TRBJ2-7; either TRBD1 or TRBD2 may supply D (5 bases each). The source is a man aged 30 to 39 in good health. The sample comprised naive CD4+ T cells sorted from blood. As for subset: CD45RA+ positively selected. The CDR3, as DNA: TGTGCCAGTAGTACCGGGACGACCCCGCGTGAGCAGTACTTC. This gives the protein CASSTGTTPREQYF.